This TCR beta chain was obtained from a study of cytomegalovirus exposure and HLA in healthy donors. Study outcomes and limitations: In a later analysis, the majority of CMV-associated beta chains seemingly showed HLA restriction.

Concerning this clone: Its antigen is unidentified. In the same sample, other DNA sequences code for this CDR3.

Germline CDR1 MNHEY, CDR2 SVGAGI. The CDR3 runs to 13 residues. Trimming removed 5 bases from V and 2 bases from J; junction bases left unmatched: 2. 13 Jbeta primers and 60 Vbeta primers were used for the PCR. TCRdb's copy holds only in-frame clones and misses some; the assay was immunoSEQ multiplex PCR. In the table there are approximately 190,000 clones, 65% to 85% of which are singletons. The clonotype comes from a man between 45 and 60 years old in good health and CMV-seronegative. The chain has TRBV6-5 and TRBJ1-1; TRBD1 matches 7 bases. The sequencing sample was made of PBMCs. CDR3 region: CASSRQGNTEAFF. CDR3 coding DNA: TGTGCCAGCAGTAGACAGGGAAACACTGAAGCTTTCTTT.